This T cell receptor (beta chain) appears in the sequencing data of a study of blood T cells in healthy people across ages. Germline V CDR1 and CDR2: MDHEN, SYDVKM. CDR3 size: 17 residues. V shed 3 bases, J shed 3 bases, and the junction held 10 bases outside the gene matches. PCR was performed a second time for 7 to 11 cycles using a sample-barcoded 5' primer and a J-beta primer mix. Each CDR3 protein gets one entry after TCRdb re-called the 5' RACE reads with MiXCR. The sample yields 750,000 to 1,000,000 distinct CDR3 sequences, under 35% seen once. This clonotype was recorded a few times. No antigen is known for it. Findings and limits, study-wide: The unsorted PBMCs prevented any conclusive comparison of naive versus antigen-experienced cells.

These same records also appear under a second study, on T cells of mothers and their children. As that report states: cDNA was made from all extracted RNA, around 1.6 ug per 15 ul.

The rearrangement uses TRBV28 and TRBJ2-5, with TRBD1 matching over 10 bases. The origin of this receptor is a woman aged 40 to 50 in good health. Sequencing used blood. Here the CDR3 reads CASSFLTGTGEKETQYF. The CDR3 coding sequence is TGTGCCAGCAGTTTCCTCACCGGGACAGGGGAGAAAGAGACCCAGTACTTC.